This T cell receptor (beta chain) emerged from a study of blood T cell repertoires in COVID-19. The overall study: The cDNA or gDNA used as material had been derived from T cells, B-cell-depleted T cells, or PBMCs.

Original processing notes: Researchers report that nucleated cell counts were estimated from reference gene primer amplification. Libraries were prepared by immunoSEQ multiplex PCR; TCRdb keeps only in-frame clonotypes and omits some of them. Clone size and the V and J calls come from that table; the DNA yielded D and trimming. The sample carries about 26,000 clones, 81% recorded once. Trimming shortened V by 3 bases and J by 7 bases, and 16 bases separated the two germline ends. The CDR3 is 15 residues long. Germline V gene lookup returns CDR1 MNHEY and CDR2 SMNVEV (reference sequence). Sample: peripheral blood. The sequence was obtained from a man aged 45-65 years with active or convalescent COVID-19. The V gene is TRBV27, the J gene TRBJ2-1, with D perhaps matching TRBD2 (7 bases). The CDR3, as DNA: TGTGCCAGCAGTTTGGGGAGGGTAAGGGGGAATGAGCAGTTCTTC. Its protein product is CASSLGRVRGNEQFF.